The source of this TCR beta chain is a study of T cell responses to AZD1222 COVID-19 vaccine. Study-wide results and limits: Reportedly, nearly half of unique spike TCRs recognized epitopes outside B.1.351/B.1.1.7 mutations.

Second-dose intervals near 4 or 12 weeks were combined. The method was immunoSEQ multiplex PCR; TCRdb's version includes in-frame clones alone and lacks a portion of them. The sample records 90,000 to 100,000 clones, about four fifths being singletons. The V end lost 4 bases, the J end lost 9 bases, and 17 bases lay between the germline ends. CDR3 size: 14 residues. Germline CDR1 SGHRS, CDR2 YFSETQ. Of note for this clone: Its cognate antigen is unknown.

This receptor was obtained from an adult who received the AZD1222 COVID-19 vaccine. The input for sequencing was peripheral blood, taken 28 days after the second AZD1222 dose. V is TRBV5-1 and J is TRBJ2-1, with D perhaps being TRBD1 or TRBD2 (5 bases each). The DNA of the CDR3 is TGCGCCAGCAGCAGTAGTGAGGGGTTGCGTGAGCAGTTCTTC. This translates into CASSSSEGLREQFF. The full variable domain, completed using reference TRBV5-1 and TRBJ2-1, is KAGVTQTPRYLIKTRGQQVTLSCSPISGHRSVSWYQQTPGQGLQFLFEYFSETQRNKGNFPGRFSGRQFSNSRSEMNVSTLELGDSALYLCASSSSEGLREQFFGPGTRLTVL.